This passage covers 5 T cell receptor beta chains from one sample sequenced in a study of blood T cell repertoires in COVID-19. The table came from immunoSEQ multiplex PCR; TCRdb's copy has only in-frame clones and leaves some out. The table shows about 330,000 clones, with roughly 87% occurring only once. Input material: peripheral blood. All receptors derive from a man aged 30-40 years with COVID-19, enrolled during active disease.

This clone came up once. This rearrangement joins TRBV14 to TRBJ1-4; D perhaps matches TRBD1 (6 bases). The V gene's germline CDR1 is SGHDN and CDR2 FVKESK. V was shortened by 2 bases and J by 0 bases, with 13 bases between the two germline ends. The length of the CDR3 is 17 residues. The CDR3 DNA follows: TGTGCCAGCAGCCAATTTTTTGGACAGTCAACTAATGAAAAACTGTTTTTT. Residues: CASSQFFGQSTNEKLFF. The variable domain in full, with the rest retrieved from reference TRBV14 and TRBJ1-4, is EAGVTQFPSHSVIEKGQTVTLRCDPISGHDNLYWYRRVMGKEIKFLLHFVKESKQDESGMPNNRFLAERTGGTYSTLKVQPAELEDSGVYFCASSQFFGQSTNEKLFFGSGTQLSVL.

The rearrangement links TRBV24-1 to TRBJ2-7; 7 positions agree with TRBD2. The junction had 7 bases not matched to a gene; V was cut back by 3 bases and J by 6 bases. Germline V gene lookup returns CDR1 KGHDR and CDR2 SFDVKD. This CDR3 comprises 14 residues. The CDR3 reads CATSDRGEWSEQYF. The CDR3 DNA reads TGTGCCACCAGTGATCGGGGGGAGTGGAGCGAGCAGTACTTC.

The chain couples TRBV5-6 to TRBJ1-4; D may be TRBD1 (5 bases). The CDR3 has 15 amino acids. Germline V gives CDR1 SGHDT, CDR2 YYEEEE. Trimming removed 1 base from V and 8 bases from J, with 15 bases in between. In DNA, the CDR3 is TGTGCCAGCAGCTTGAAGGCCTGGGGGGAGGAAAAACTGTTTTTT. Translating gives CASSLKAWGEEKLFF.

This chain joins TRBV3-1 (or the pseudogene TRBV3-2) and TRBJ2-1, with 9 bases fitting TRBD1. CDR1 is LGHDT and CDR2 is YNNKEL in the germline V gene (reference sequence). The length of the CDR3 is 15 residues. The trim removed 1 base at V and 7 bases at J, leaving 5 bases unmatched. DNA of the CDR3: TGTGCCAGCAGCCAAGTGACAGGGGGTTTTAATGAGCAGTTCTTC. This sequence encodes CASSQVTGGFNEQFF.

This clone showed up just once. The chain carries TRBV6-5 and TRBJ1-1; D not resolved. V dropped 2 bases and J dropped 11 bases, with 21 bases sitting between them. The CDR3 length is 15 residues. Germline loops: CDR1 MNHEY, CDR2 SVGAGI. Here the CDR3 reads CASSYERTGAMVAFF. CDR3 nucleotide sequence: TGTGCCAGCAGTTACGAGCGGACGGGAGCTATGGTGGCTTTCTTT.